One and the same sample provided the 17 T cell receptor beta chains below, sequenced in a study of T cells in Graves' hyperthyroidism and ophthalmopathy. Authors of the study amplified TCR beta CDR3 regions from RNA transcripts. Researchers ran a first-round RT-PCR on the TCR CDR3 using the HTBI primer set. One entry per CDR3 protein, called by TCRdb with MiXCR from the multiplex PCR reads. The table has about 480,000 distinct CDR3 sequences, about 20% seen once. Sequences were obtained from blood. Receptors originate from a woman aged 70-85 years with Graves' ophthalmopathy.

This clonotype has more than one count but fewer than ten. This chain connects TRBV3-1 to TRBJ1-4; the D is unclear. This CDR3 region has 15 residues. Germline V gives CDR1 LGHDT, CDR2 YNNKEL (reference sequence). With 1 base removed from V and 6 bases from J, the gap between germline ends came to 12 bases. The CDR3 nucleotides read TGTGCCAGCAGCCAAGGAGGGTATCGTTATGAAAAACTGTTTTTT. Encoded protein: CASSQGGYRYEKLFF.

This clonotype was seen more than once but under ten times. The rearrangement uses TRBV10-1 and TRBJ2-4; no reliable D call. The CDR3 sequence is 14 residues long. The germline V and J ends were trimmed by 0 bases and 9 bases, with 12 bases remaining between them. CDR1 is WNHNN and CDR2 is SYGVQD in the germline V gene (reference sequence). CDR3 nucleotide sequence: TGCGCCAGCAGTGAGTCGTCTTCCACTGGCATTCAGTACTTC. As protein: CASSESSSTGIQYF.

The chain employs TRBV2 and TRBJ1-3; the match to TRBD1 covers 9 bases. This CDR3 spans 16 amino acids. Germline CDR1 is SNHLY and CDR2 is FYNNEI. Trimming at V came to 10 bases and at J to 3 bases, leaving 13 bases not matched to a gene. CDR3 bases: TGTGCCAAAAAACCCGGGACAGGGAAGAGTGGAAACACCATATATTTT. It specifies CAKKPGTGKSGNTIYF.

This clonotype was counted only a few times. V gene TRBV20-1 combines with J gene TRBJ2-3; D is undetermined. The V gene lost 1 base and the J gene lost 6 bases, with 14 bases spanning the gap. Germline loops: CDR1 DFQATT, CDR2 SNEGSKA (reference sequence). The CDR3 consists of 14 residues. CDR3 sequence: CSARVNRARDTQYF. The CDR3 DNA sequence: TGCAGTGCTAGAGTTAACCGGGCGAGGGATACGCAGTATTTT.

The sample holds a few counts of this clonotype. This chain links TRBV14 with TRBJ2-1; D is possibly TRBD1 or TRBD2 (5 bases each). Germline loops: CDR1 SGHDN, CDR2 FVKESK. The CDR3 spans 14 residues. V was shortened by 0 bases and J by 9 bases, with 12 bases between the two germline ends. CDR3 amino acids: CASSQDLMGVEQFF. Here the CDR3 DNA reads TGTGCCAGCAGCCAAGATTTAATGGGGGTTGAGCAGTTCTTC.

This clonotype was observed at least ten times. V and J are TRBV6-1 and TRBJ1-2; no firm D call. The germline V and J ends were trimmed by 7 bases and 6 bases, with 15 bases remaining between them. Germline values: CDR1 MNHNS, CDR2 SASEGT. This CDR3 is built from 13 residues. The CDR3 loop reads CASKGSLFHGYTF. DNA of the CDR3: TGTGCCAGCAAGGGCAGTCTTTTCCATGGCTACACCTTC.

The J gene is TRBJ1-5, the V gene TRBV20-1, with 10 bases fitting TRBD1. The junction had 8 bases not matched to a gene; V was cut back by 7 bases and J by 2 bases. The CDR3 length is 15 residues. Germline V gene data show CDR1 as DFQATT and CDR2 as SNEGSKA (reference sequence). The CDR3 loop reads CSGLSGQGGNQPQHF. The CDR3 DNA reads TGCAGTGGATTATCAGGACAGGGGGGCAATCAGCCCCAGCATTTT.

The genes are TRBV9 and TRBJ1-3; possibly TRBD1 for D (6 bases). V lost 4 bases and J lost 9, with 20 bases in between. Germline V gene lookup returns CDR1 SGDLS and CDR2 YYNGEE. The CDR3 length is 15 residues. The CDR3 sequence: CASSSQTGGRGTIYF. In nucleotides, the CDR3 is TGTGCCAGCAGCTCACAAACGGGGGGGCGAGGCACCATATATTTT.

This clonotype was recorded many times. The chain uses TRBV6-1 and TRBJ2-1, with D tentatively TRBD2 (5 bases). Germline CDR1 reads MNHNS; CDR2 reads SASEGT. This CDR3 has 13 amino acids. Between the trimmed V and J ends, which lost 6 bases and 6 bases, there was a span of 12 bases. The CDR3 loop is CASRLTRTNEQFF. The CDR3 DNA sequence: TGTGCCAGCAGACTCACTAGGACCAATGAGCAGTTCTTC.

This chain links TRBV20-1 with TRBJ2-3; D gene ambiguous. Germline assignment: CDR1 DFQATT and CDR2 SNEGSKA (reference sequence). Trimming took 6 bases from V and 1 from J, leaving 8 bases between them. CDR3 length: 12 residues. For the CDR3, the DNA is TGCAGTGCCGCAATTCGCACAGATACGCAGTATTTT. Its translation is CSAAIRTDTQYF.

The chain combines TRBV7-6 with TRBJ1-2; D ambiguous. V gave up 5 bases and J gave up 4 bases, with 11 bases separating them. This CDR3 comprises 13 residues. Germline values: CDR1 SGHVS, CDR2 FNYEAQ. The CDR3 DNA reads as TGTGCCAGCAGCGGATATGATTCCTATGGCTACACCTTC. Amino acid sequence: CASSGYDSYGYTF.

J is TRBJ2-1 and V is TRBV6-4; TRBD2 aligns across 7 bases. The CDR3 runs 16 residues. Per the germline V gene, CDR1 is MRHNA and CDR2 is SNTAGT. V lost 4 bases, J lost 8 bases, and 14 bases stayed unmatched. CDR3 DNA: TGTGCCAGCAGTGTATTTGGCGGGAGAGCGGTGGATGAGCAGTTCTTC. This gives the protein CASSVFGGRAVDEQFF.

The chain combines TRBV20-1 with TRBJ2-7, with 10 nucleotides matching TRBD2. The CDR3 loop spans 16 amino acids. The germline gives CDR1 DFQATT, CDR2 SNEGSKA (reference sequence). V shed 4 bases, J shed 4 bases, and the junction held 13 bases outside the gene matches. The CDR3 DNA follows: TGCAGTGCTAAAGATATGGCTAGCGGGAGTTTGTACGAGCAGTACTTC. Translating it yields CSAKDMASGSLYEQYF.

This clonotype was detected many times. The rearrangement links TRBV18 to TRBJ1-1, with 7 bases lining up with TRBD1. Germline CDR1 KGHSH, CDR2 LQKENI. The CDR3 covers 13 residues. V lost 8 bases, J lost 1 base, and 4 bases stayed unmatched. CDR3 residues: CASSPGGNTEAFF. The CDR3, as DNA: TGTGCCAGCAGCCCAGGGGGGAACACTGAAGCTTTCTTT.

CDR3 nucleotides: TGTGCCAGCAGCCCAACGGTACGAGGTTTGCATGGCTACACCTTC. It translates to CASSPTVRGLHGYTF. The chain recombines TRBV9 with TRBJ1-2, with no clear D. The CDR3 consists of 15 residues. Germline CDR1 and CDR2: SGDLS and YYNGEE. The V gene lost 4 bases and the J gene lost 6 bases, with 19 bases spanning the gap.

This clonotype has a count of ten or more. J is TRBJ2-3 and V is TRBV6-1; 10 nucleotides line up with TRBD2. The ends lost 9 bases at V and 2 bases at J; junction bases unmatched: 5. Germline CDR1 is MNHNS and CDR2 is SASEGT. This CDR3 region has 14 residues. CDR3 sequence: CASSSGRPTDTQYF. CDR3 bases: TGTGCCAGTTCTAGCGGGAGACCCACAGATACGCAGTATTTT.

As for this clonotype: A clone one base away is much larger, so this may be a read error. This chain uses TRBV6-1 with TRBJ1-5; 9 bases align to TRBD1. Trimming cost V 8 bases and J 6 bases; bases outside gene matches: 5. The CDR3 extends over 13 amino acids. Germline V gives CDR1 MNHNS, CDR2 SASEGT. CDR3 sequence (DNA): TGTGCCAGCGGTACAGGGGGCAGTCAGCCCCAGCATTTT. This encodes CASGTGGSQPQHF.